This paragraph covers one T cell receptor (beta chain) sequence. The antigen remains unidentified. CDR3 length equals 15 residues. V was cut by 0 bases and J by 5 bases, with 13 bases left in between. Germline assignment: CDR1 MGHRA and CDR2 YSYEKL. These data originate in a study of T cell repertoires in cytomegalovirus infection. Study as a whole: In the study, CMV epitopes included recently identified HLA-C-restricted and well-studied HLA-B-restricted ones. A matching HLA type, together with CMV infection, was signaled by public TCR beta signatures.

From the reads, TCRdb called clonotypes with MiXCR, one entry per CDR3 protein. The sample gives hundreds of thousands of distinct CDR3 sequences, approximately 33% of which show up once; around 15% is in the top ten. Study-level findings and limits: Using cumulative public TCR beta family frequency, the authors identified those who carried CMV together with the relevant HLA. The ex vivo response was dominated by HLA-C-restricted CMV-specific TCR beta clonotypes.

Sequencing used cultured CD8+ T cells from PBMCs, obtained from culture after CMV antigen stimulation. The rearrangement links TRBV4-1 to TRBJ2-5, with D possibly matching TRBD2 (5 bases). The sequence was obtained from a human donor in good health (CMV status not recorded). Some clones in this sample may be carry-over from other donors' samples. The CDR3 is CASSQDPGILETQYF. In DNA form, the CDR3 reads TGCGCCAGCAGCCAAGATCCCGGGATTTTGGAGACCCAGTACTTC.